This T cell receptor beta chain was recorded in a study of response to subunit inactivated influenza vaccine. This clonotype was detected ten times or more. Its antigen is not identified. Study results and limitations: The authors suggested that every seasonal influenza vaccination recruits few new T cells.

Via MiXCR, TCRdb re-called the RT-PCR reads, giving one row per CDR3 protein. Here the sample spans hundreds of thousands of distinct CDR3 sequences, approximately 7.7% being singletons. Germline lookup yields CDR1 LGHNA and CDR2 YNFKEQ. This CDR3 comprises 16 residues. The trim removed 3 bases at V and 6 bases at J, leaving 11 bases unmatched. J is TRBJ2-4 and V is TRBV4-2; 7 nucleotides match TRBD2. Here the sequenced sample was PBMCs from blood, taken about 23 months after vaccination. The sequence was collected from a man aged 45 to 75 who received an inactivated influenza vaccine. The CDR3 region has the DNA TGTGCCAGCAGCCATCGTTACGGGGGGTTAGGAAACATTCAGTACTTC. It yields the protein CASSHRYGGLGNIQYF.